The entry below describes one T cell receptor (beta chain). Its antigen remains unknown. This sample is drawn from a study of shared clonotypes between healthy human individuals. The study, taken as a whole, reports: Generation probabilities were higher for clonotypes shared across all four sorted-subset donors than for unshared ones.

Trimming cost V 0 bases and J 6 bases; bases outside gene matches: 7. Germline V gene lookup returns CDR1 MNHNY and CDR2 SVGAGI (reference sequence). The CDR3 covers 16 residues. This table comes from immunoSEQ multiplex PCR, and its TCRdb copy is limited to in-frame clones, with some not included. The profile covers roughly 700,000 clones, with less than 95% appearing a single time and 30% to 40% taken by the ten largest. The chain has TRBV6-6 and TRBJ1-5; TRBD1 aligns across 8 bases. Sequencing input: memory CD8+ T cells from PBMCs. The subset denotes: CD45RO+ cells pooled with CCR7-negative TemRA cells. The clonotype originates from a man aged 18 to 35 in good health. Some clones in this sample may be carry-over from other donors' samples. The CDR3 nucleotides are TGTGCCAGCAGTTACTCCCAGGACAGGGTGGGTCAGCCCCAGCATTTT. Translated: CASSYSQDRVGQPQHF.